These 23 T cell receptor beta chains were all obtained from the same sample, sequenced in a study of early T cells in non-severe SARS-CoV-2 infection (dated by TCRdb to the early 2020s). The library was generated by 5' RACE. TCRdb records NextSeq 500 as the sequencer. TCRdb handled the public reads itself, with Q25 trimming in fastp and clone calling in MiXCR, and kept productive beta chains. CDR3 protein sequences are deduplicated, and each keeps its most common genes and DNA. This sample comprises roughly 48,000 distinct CDR3 sequences, about 4% of them detected only once. 5% to 6.5% of the sample belongs to the ten largest clones. The material sequenced was whole blood. The receptors were sampled from an adult who was a healthcare worker with PCR-confirmed SARS-CoV-2 infection or an uninfected control (not recorded which).

Points on this clonotype: A junction end diverges from the germline sequence, so it may reflect a read error. The gene calls are TRBV5-5 and TRBJ2-1; TRBD2 aligns across 15 bases. The CDR3 length is 18 residues. The germline gives CDR1 SGHKS, CDR2 YYEKEE (reference sequence). This CDR3 reads CASSLGLAGGYSYGEQFF. In DNA, the CDR3 is TGTGCCAGCAGTTTGGGACTAGCGGGAGGTTATAGTTACGGTGAGCAGTTCTTC.

This clonotype was observed at least ten times. The V gene is TRBV10-2, the J gene TRBJ2-1; 10 nucleotides align to TRBD2. This CDR3 is 16 amino acids long. The ends lost 0 bases at V and 4 bases at J; junction bases unmatched: 3. Germline lookup yields CDR1 WSHSY and CDR2 SAAADI. This CDR3 is CASSESGSGGYNEQFF. The DNA for the CDR3 is TGCGCCAGCAGTGAGTCCGGTAGCGGGGGGTACAATGAGCAGTTCTTC.

This clonotype was counted ten times or more. The chain links TRBV25-1 to TRBJ1-4; 10 positions agree with TRBD1. The germline V gene encodes CDR1 MGHDK and CDR2 SYGVNS. The ends lost 0 bases at V and 8 bases at J; junction bases unmatched: 6. The CDR3 has 16 residues. CDR3 loop: CASSEYSGQGREKLFF. DNA for the CDR3: TGTGCCAGCAGTGAATACTCGGGACAGGGGAGGGAAAAACTGTTTTTT.

This clonotype was observed at least ten times. The chain is built from TRBV7-9 and TRBJ2-3; weak D call: TRBD1 (6 bases). Per germline, CDR1 SEHNR and CDR2 FQNEAQ (reference sequence). Trimming took 3 bases from V and 2 from J, leaving 12 bases between them. This CDR3 has 15 residues. CDR3 nucleotides: TGTGCCAGCAGCTTTTCTGGACAGCCCACAGATACGCAGTATTTT. As protein: CASSFSGQPTDTQYF.

This clonotype was found many times. This rearrangement joins TRBV29-1 to TRBJ2-1; D is uncertain. The CDR3 length is 14 residues. V was clipped by 3 bases and J by 0 bases, with 9 bases between them. CDR1 and CDR2 from the germline V gene are SQVTM and ANQGSEA. DNA of the CDR3: TGCAGCGTTGATCTGGGGAACTCCTACAATGAGCAGTTCTTC. Residues: CSVDLGNSYNEQFF.

This chain joins TRBV12-3 or TRBV12-4 and TRBJ2-7; maybe TRBD2 (5 bases). V was cut by 6 bases and J by 6 bases, with 12 bases left in between. There are 12 residues in the CDR3. The CDR3 region has the DNA TGTGCCAGCAGGCCGGGGTCCCTCGAGCAGTACTTC. This gives the protein CASRPGSLEQYF.

To note about this clonotype: A much larger clone lies a single base off, so this may be a read error. The rearrangement uses TRBV12-3 or TRBV12-4 and TRBJ2-1; either TRBD1 or TRBD2 may supply D (6 bases each). The CDR3 covers 12 residues. The CDR3 coding sequence is TGTGCCAGCCAGGCGCCAGGGGAGGAGCAGCTCTTC. Translating it yields CASQAPGEEQLF.

This clonotype came up many times. The rearrangement uses TRBV28 and TRBJ2-6, with D tentatively TRBD1 (5 bases). This CDR3 is built from 17 residues. CDR1 and CDR2 from the germline V gene are MDHEN and SYDVKM. V was shortened by 5 bases and J by 0 bases, with 14 bases between the two germline ends. CDR3 sequence: CASSAHRLPSGANVLTF. In DNA form, the CDR3 reads TGTGCCAGCAGTGCCCACAGGCTACCCTCTGGGGCCAACGTCCTGACTTTC.

This clonotype was found many times. This chain links TRBV20-1 with TRBJ2-3; D may be TRBD2 (6 bases). Trimming stripped 3 bases from V and 0 bases from J, with 13 bases between. The germline V gene encodes CDR1 DFQATT and CDR2 SNEGSKA (reference sequence). CDR3 length: 15 residues. DNA of the CDR3: TGCAGTGCTAGGGAGGGCGGGGTTAGCACAGATACGCAGTATTTT. This encodes CSAREGGVSTDTQYF.

This clonotype was picked up a small number of times. CDR3 loop: CASSEGTLSSYEQYF. The CDR3, as DNA: TGTGCCAGCTCAGAAGGGACCCTGAGCTCCTACGAGCAGTACTTC. The V call is TRBV18, the J call TRBJ2-7, with D possibly being TRBD1 or TRBD2 (5 bases each). CDR1 is KGHSH, CDR2 LQKENI, per germline. V was shortened by 5 bases and J by 0 bases, with 14 bases between the two germline ends. The CDR3 has 15 residues.

This clonotype was picked up a small number of times. The genes are TRBV18 and TRBJ2-1; D possibly uses TRBD1 or TRBD2 (5 bases each). The CDR3 consists of 15 residues. The germline gives CDR1 KGHSH, CDR2 LQKENI. The V end was cut by 2 bases, the J end by 4 bases, with 12 bases between. Written as DNA, the CDR3 is TGTGCCAGCTCACCATCGGGACGCATTTACAATGAGCAGTTCTTC. Its translation: CASSPSGRIYNEQFF.

This clonotype was counted at least ten times. The rearrangement uses TRBV3-1 and TRBJ2-5, with no clear D. The germline V gene encodes CDR1 LGHDT and CDR2 YNNKEL (reference sequence). The CDR3 has 13 residues. The V end was cut by 1 base, the J end by 4 bases, with 7 bases between. The CDR3 is CASSQVGPETQYF. The CDR3 DNA reads TGTGCCAGCAGCCAAGTTGGCCCAGAGACCCAGTACTTC.

This clonotype was seen repeatedly, ten times or more. This rearrangement joins TRBV5-6 to TRBJ2-7, with TRBD2 matching over 10 bases. The CDR3 sequence is 16 residues long. V shed 4 bases and J 1 base; nucleotides not matched to a gene: 8. Looked up from germline, CDR1 is SGHDT and CDR2 is YYEEEE. In nucleotides, the CDR3 is TGTGCCAGCAGCATGATTAGACTAGCGGGTTCCTACGAGCAGTACTTC. Amino acids: CASSMIRLAGSYEQYF.

The sample holds many counts of this clonotype. The chain has TRBV11-2 and TRBJ2-3; D gene ambiguous. The CDR3 covers 18 residues. The germline V gene has CDR1 SGHAT and CDR2 FQNNGV. The V end was cut by 5 bases, the J end by 0 bases, with 21 bases between. In DNA form, the CDR3 reads TGTGCCAGCAGCCGGTATTCGACTCCGGTTACAAGCACAGATACGCAGTATTTT. This sequence encodes CASSRYSTPVTSTDTQYF.

This clonotype was seen repeatedly, ten times or more. This sequence joins TRBV29-1 and TRBJ1-1; unclear D gene. The CDR3 covers 11 residues. V was clipped by 3 bases and J by 13 bases, with 15 bases between them. Germline CDR1 and CDR2: SQVTM and ANQGSEA. CDR3 sequence reads: CSVEGWGRVFF. CDR3 DNA: TGCAGCGTTGAGGGTTGGGGAAGAGTTTTCTTT. The full variable domain, completed using reference TRBV29-1 and TRBJ1-1, is SAVISQKPSRDICQRGTSLTIQCQVDSQVTMMFWYRQQPGQSLTLIATANQGSEATYESGFVIDKFPISRPNLTFSTLTVSNMSPEDSSIYLCSVEGWGRVFFGQGTRLTVV.

This clonotype has a handful of counts. This rearrangement joins TRBV7-2 to TRBJ1-2; D is ambiguous. V lost 1 base and J 2 bases, leaving 2 bases between the germline ends. CDR3 length: 12 residues. Germline CDR1 is SGHTA and CDR2 is FQGNSA. The CDR3 coding sequence is TGTGCCAGCAGCTTAGTAAACTATGGCTACACCTTC. Protein product: CASSLVNYGYTF.

Many counts were recorded for this clonotype. The genes are TRBV6-1 and TRBJ1-6; perhaps TRBD1 as D (5 bases). Trimming left V 5 bases short and J 5 bases short, with 10 bases between. This CDR3 has 14 residues. The germline CDR1 and CDR2 sequences are MNHNS and SASEGT. The CDR3 region is CASSFRVNNSPLHF. In DNA, the CDR3 is TGTGCCAGCAGTTTCAGGGTAAATAATTCACCCCTCCACTTT.

This clonotype was seen repeatedly, ten times or more. V gene TRBV7-6 combines with J gene TRBJ2-3, with 8 bases that match TRBD2. Trimming at V came to 5 bases and at J to 5 bases, leaving 6 bases not matched to a gene. The CDR3 sequence is 14 residues long. Per the germline V gene, CDR1 is SGHVS and CDR2 is FNYEAQ. The DNA for the CDR3 is TGTGCCAGCAGCGTGACTAGCGCGGGAGATACGCAGTATTTT. Its translation is CASSVTSAGDTQYF.

This clonotype was observed at least ten times. V usage is TRBV11-2 and J usage is TRBJ2-7, with 7 bases aligning to TRBD2. Germline V CDR1 and CDR2: SGHAT, FQNNGV. The V segment lost 0 bases and the J segment 6 bases; nucleotides outside the gene matches: 8. The CDR3 consists of 15 residues. CDR3 bases: TGTGCCAGCAGCTTAGAAGCGGGGACGTGGGGCGAGCAGTACTTC. This encodes CASSLEAGTWGEQYF.

This clonotype was recorded many times. The J gene is TRBJ2-1, the V gene TRBV5-1; 15 bases line up with TRBD2. This CDR3 has 17 amino acids. The germline CDR1 and CDR2 sequences are SGHRS and YFSETQ. The J segment lost 4 bases and the V segment lost 4 bases, leaving 6 bases of the junction unmatched. The CDR3 DNA is TGCGCCAGCAGCACCGGGACTAGCGGGGGGAAATACAATGAGCAGTTCTTC. This translates into CASSTGTSGGKYNEQFF.

This clonotype was counted ten times or more. J is TRBJ2-7 and V is TRBV29-1, with D tentatively TRBD2 (5 bases). The V gene's germline CDR1 is SQVTM and CDR2 ANQGSEA. V was shortened by 7 bases and J by 9 bases, with 19 bases between the two germline ends. The CDR3 runs 12 residues. The CDR3 region has the DNA TGCAGCGCTTACGGGTTGAGGGAAGCGCAGTACTTC. It specifies CSAYGLREAQYF.

The sample holds many counts of this clonotype. The rearrangement links TRBV5-1 to TRBJ1-1; no reliable D call. CDR3 length: 14 residues. The V end was cut by 5 bases, the J end by 1 base, with 12 bases between. The V gene's germline CDR1 is SGHRS and CDR2 YFSETQ. DNA for the CDR3: TGCGCCAGCAGGGCAGCACCTGGGAACACTGAAGCTTTCTTT. Translated: CASRAAPGNTEAFF.

In its sample, this clonotype was seen many times. The V gene is TRBV28, the J gene TRBJ2-7, with unresolved D. Trimming removed 3 bases at V and 2 bases at J, with 5 bases between. Germline V CDR1 and CDR2: MDHEN, SYDVKM. The CDR3 loop spans 12 amino acids. The CDR3 reads CASSLAAYEQYF. The CDR3 DNA reads as TGTGCCAGCAGTTTGGCTGCCTACGAGCAGTACTTC.